The 32 T cell receptor beta chains listed next were all sequenced from one sample in a study of blood T cell repertoires in COVID-19. Assay used: immunoSEQ multiplex PCR; TCRdb lists only in-frame clones, some missing. In the table there are about 44,000 clones, around 80% of which are singletons. The sequenced sample consisted of peripheral blood. Receptor source: a human donor in a cohort sampled during active COVID-19.

This sequence joins TRBV19 and TRBJ2-7; 8 nucleotides agree with TRBD2. This CDR3 comprises 13 residues. The trim removed 9 bases at V and 2 bases at J, leaving 6 bases unmatched. Germline loops: CDR1 LNHDA, CDR2 SQIVND (reference sequence). The CDR3 nucleotides are TGTGCCAGCTCCTCGGGGGGGGCCTACGAGCAGTACTTC. This translates into CASSSGGAYEQYF.

This clone appeared a single time. Just one base apart from a much larger clone, this may be a read error. The V call is TRBV9, the J call TRBJ2-1; 7 nucleotides agree with TRBD1. Unmatched junction bases numbered 8, after V lost 4 bases and J lost 4 bases. Germline V gene lookup returns CDR1 SGDLS and CDR2 YYNGEE. CDR3 length equals 15 residues. Written as DNA, the CDR3 is TGTGCCAGCAGCCAAACCGAGACAGGGTACAATGAGCAGTTCTTC. Its translation is CASSQTETGYNEQFF. The complete variable domain, with remaining parts taken from reference TRBV9 and TRBJ2-1, reads DSGVTQTPKHLITATGQRVTLRCSPRSGDLSVYWYQQSLDQGLQFLIQYYNGEERAKGNILERFSAQQFPDLHSELNLSSLELGDSALYFCASSQTETGYNEQFFGPGTRLTVL.

The rearrangement links TRBV29-1 to TRBJ2-2; maybe TRBD1 (7 bases). Germline V lookup: CDR1 SQVTM, CDR2 ANQGSEA. V gave up 5 bases and J gave up 6 bases, with 16 bases separating them. This CDR3 spans 14 amino acids. The CDR3 bases are TGCAGCGTTCGTCGGCAGGGGGGATCCGGGGAGCTGTTTTTT. This sequence encodes CSVRRQGGSGELFF.

The V gene is TRBV5-4, the J gene TRBJ1-1; weak D call: TRBD1 (5 bases). The V gene lost 0 bases and the J gene lost 5 bases, with 11 bases spanning the gap. The germline CDR1 and CDR2 sequences are SGHNT and YYREEE (reference sequence). The CDR3 consists of 14 residues. The CDR3 region has the DNA TGTGCCAGCAGCTTGGGCGGGGCGGGTACTGAAGCTTTCTTT. This codes for CASSLGGAGTEAFF. The full variable domain, in which reference TRBV5-4 and TRBJ1-1 provide the parts outside the CDR3, is ETGVTQSPTHLIKTRGQQVTLRCSSQSGHNTVSWYQQALGQGPQFIFQYYREEENGRGNFPPRFSGLQFPNYSSELNVNALELDDSALYLCASSLGGAGTEAFFGQGTRLTVV.

The chain links TRBV19 to TRBJ2-1; 7 positions match TRBD1. This CDR3 comprises 16 residues. V lost 5 bases and J lost 7; bases outside the gene matches: 14. The germline V gene encodes CDR1 LNHDA and CDR2 SQIVND (reference sequence). The CDR3 here is CASSGRQGQRGNEQFF. The CDR3, as DNA: TGTGCCAGTAGTGGGCGACAGGGACAGAGAGGGAATGAGCAGTTCTTC.

This chain joins TRBV10-2 and TRBJ2-5, with TRBD1 matching over 9 bases. Trimming took 7 bases from V and 4 from J; bases not matched to a gene: 7. CDR3 length equals 14 residues. Germline loops: CDR1 WSHSY, CDR2 SAAADI. This CDR3 reads CASKSGTGPETQYF. The DNA for the CDR3 is TGCGCCAGCAAATCCGGGACAGGGCCAGAGACCCAGTACTTC.

J is TRBJ1-1 and V is TRBV28, with 10 bases that match TRBD1. The CDR3 loop spans 17 amino acids. V lost 5 bases and J lost 3; bases outside the gene matches: 12. Germline CDR1 and CDR2: MDHEN and SYDVKM. CDR3 residues: CASSPSGTGEEDTEAFF. CDR3 coding DNA: TGTGCCAGCAGTCCGAGCGGGACAGGGGAAGAGGACACTGAAGCTTTCTTT.

The chain joins TRBV2 to TRBJ2-4, with D tentatively TRBD2 (6 bases). CDR3 length: 11 residues. Germline V gene sequence: CDR1 SNHLY, CDR2 FYNNEI. Trimming shortened V by 4 bases and J by 8 bases, and 6 bases separated the two germline ends. CDR3 region: CASSGLDIQYF. The CDR3 DNA reads TGTGCCAGCAGTGGACTAGACATTCAGTACTTC. The variable domain in full, completed from reference TRBV2 and TRBJ2-4, reads EPEVTQTPSHQVTQMGQEVILRCVPISNHLYFYWYRQILGQKVEFLVSFYNNEISEKSEIFDDQFSVERPDGSNFTLKIRSTKLEDSAMYFCASSGLDIQYFGAGTRLSVL.

CDR3 amino acids: CASSVGQTYQETQYF. The CDR3 coding sequence is TGTGCCAGCAGCGTCGGACAGACGTACCAAGAGACCCAGTACTTC. The gene calls are TRBV7-2 and TRBJ2-5; a possible D gene is TRBD1 (6 bases). This CDR3 has 15 residues. Germline V gene data show CDR1 as SGHTA and CDR2 as FQGNSA. Trimming stripped 5 bases from V and 0 bases from J, with 13 bases between.

The chain has TRBV5-1 and TRBJ2-3; D is ambiguous. Germline CDR1 is SGHRS and CDR2 is YFSETQ. CDR3 size: 16 residues. The ends were cut back, 1 base at V and 1 base at J, with 13 bases in the middle. CDR3 DNA: TGCGCCAGCAGCTTGTCGGGTTTCGTGGGCACAGATACGCAGTATTTT. Translating gives CASSLSGFVGTDTQYF. Together with reference TRBV5-1 and TRBJ2-3, the CDR3 gives the full variable domain: KAGVTQTPRYLIKTRGQQVTLSCSPISGHRSVSWYQQTPGQGLQFLFEYFSETQRNKGNFPGRFSGRQFSNSRSEMNVSTLELGDSALYLCASSLSGFVGTDTQYFGPGTRLTVL.

The V and J genes are TRBV7-2 and TRBJ2-1; TRBD2 matches at 8 bases. CDR1 is SGHTA and CDR2 is FQGNSA in the germline V gene. Unmatched junction bases numbered 5, after V lost 0 bases and J lost 1 base. CDR3 length equals 17 residues. CDR3 sequence: CASSLARGARSYNEQFF. CDR3 in DNA: TGTGCCAGCAGCTTAGCGCGGGGGGCCCGGTCCTACAATGAGCAGTTCTTC.

The chain has TRBV7-7 and TRBJ2-5; tentative D call: TRBD1 (6 bases). There are 14 residues in the CDR3. Germline V gene lookup returns CDR1 SSHAT and CDR2 FNYEAQ (reference sequence). Trimming left V 5 bases short and J 2 bases short, with 12 bases between. CDR3 nucleotide sequence: TGTGCCAGCAGCCAGGGGTTTGGGCAAGAGACCCAGTACTTC. It is translated as CASSQGFGQETQYF.

The chain joins TRBV5-4 to TRBJ2-1, with TRBD2 identical over 15 bases. V dropped 3 bases and J dropped 9; count of bases not matched to a gene: 7. The germline V gene encodes CDR1 SGHNT and CDR2 YYREEE (reference sequence). The CDR3 is made up of 16 amino acids. As DNA, the CDR3 is TGTGCCAGCAGCTCGGGGACTAGCGGGGGGTATACTGAGCAGTTCTTC. This gives the protein CASSSGTSGGYTEQFF.

The rearrangement uses TRBV3-1 (or the pseudogene TRBV3-2) and TRBJ2-4, with no clear D. Trimming removed 6 bases from V and 0 bases from J, with 18 bases in between. This CDR3 is 17 amino acids long. CDR1 and CDR2 (germline): LGHDT, YNNKEL (reference sequence). The CDR3 DNA follows: TGTGCCAGCAGTCCCCTTGGAACTAACTTAGCCAAAAACATTCAGTACTTC. Its translation: CASSPLGTNLAKNIQYF.

This chain joins TRBV7-9 and TRBJ1-2; 7 bases map to TRBD1. The CDR3 is 14 amino acids. Trimming removed 0 bases from V and 7 bases from J; junction bases left unmatched: 5. Germline values: CDR1 SEHNR, CDR2 FQNEAQ (reference sequence). The CDR3 is CASSLAQGGLGYTF. The CDR3 nucleotides read TGTGCCAGCAGCTTAGCGCAAGGGGGCCTTGGCTACACCTTC.

This chain links TRBV7-9 with TRBJ2-5; 13 bases align to TRBD2. The CDR3 runs 15 residues. V shed 5 bases, J shed 3 bases, and the junction held 3 bases outside the gene matches. Germline CDR1 and CDR2: SEHNR and FQNEAQ (reference sequence). The CDR3 sequence is CASSPGLAGKETQYF. The CDR3 DNA sequence: TGTGCCAGCAGCCCGGGACTAGCGGGGAAAGAGACCCAGTACTTC.

V is TRBV7-5 and J is TRBJ2-3; TRBD2 is the table's D call, not checked against the DNA. TRBV7-5 is a pseudogene locus. The CDR3 spans 19 residues. The CDR3 DNA reads as TGTGCCAGAAGCTTAGAAAACGGTACGGAGCGGGGAAGCACAGATACGCAGTATTTT. It codes for CARSLENGTERGSTDTQYF.

V is TRBV2 and J is TRBJ1-3; tentative D call: TRBD1 (5 bases). Trimming shortened V by 6 bases and J by 2 bases, and 17 bases separated the two germline ends. The germline V gene has CDR1 SNHLY and CDR2 FYNNEI. The CDR3 consists of 16 residues. In DNA form, the CDR3 reads TGTGCCAGCAGCGCTAATCAGGGTTTAACTGGAAACACCATATATTTT. As protein: CASSANQGLTGNTIYF.

The J gene is TRBJ1-3, the V gene TRBV6-6, with D tentatively TRBD1 (6 bases). The V end was cut by 5 bases, the J end by 0 bases, with 17 bases between. This CDR3 has 17 amino acids. The germline V gene encodes CDR1 MNHNY and CDR2 SVGAGI (reference sequence). The CDR3, as DNA: TGTGCCAGCAGTCCCCGGACAGAGAGGCTCTCTGGAAACACCATATATTTT. It encodes CASSPRTERLSGNTIYF.

CDR3 nucleotide sequence: TGTGCCAGCAGCCAAGATCCCCGTACTAGCAGTACTAGCACAGATACGCAGTATTTT. Its translation: CASSQDPRTSSTSTDTQYF. The chain has TRBV3-1 (or the pseudogene TRBV3-2) and TRBJ2-3, with D possibly TRBD2 on 6 matching bases. Germline CDR1 reads LGHDT; CDR2 reads YNNKEL (reference sequence). The CDR3 has 19 amino acids. The V gene lost 0 bases and the J gene lost 0 bases, with 19 bases spanning the gap.

The chain's CDR3 is CASSAQGPEAFF. CDR3 nucleotides: TGTGCCAGCAGTGCACAGGGCCCTGAAGCTTTCTTT. The chain couples TRBV2 to TRBJ1-1; possible D gene TRBD1, 6 bases. Germline lookup yields CDR1 SNHLY and CDR2 FYNNEI. The V end lost 4 bases, the J end lost 6 bases, and 9 bases lay between the germline ends. The CDR3 covers 12 residues.

The chain carries TRBV29-1 and TRBJ1-2; no definite D call. CDR3 length: 12 amino acids. The V end was cut by 2 bases, the J end by 5 bases, with 9 bases between. Germline CDR1 SQVTM, CDR2 ANQGSEA. The CDR3 spells CSVEYATYGYTF. CDR3 DNA: TGCAGCGTTGAATACGCGACTTATGGCTACACCTTC.

Concerning this clone itself: One junction end does not reproduce the germline sequence, and a read error may be involved. The rearrangement links TRBV11-3 to TRBJ2-3; 7 positions agree with TRBD1. Germline CDR1 reads SGHNT; CDR2 reads YENEEA. This CDR3 has 14 amino acids. CDR3 nucleotide sequence: TGTGCCAGCAGTTTAGACAGGGCCACAGATACGCAGTATTTT. Encoded protein: CASSLDRATDTQYF.

The V and J genes are TRBV5-1 and TRBJ1-4; perhaps TRBD1 as D (6 bases). CDR1 and CDR2 from the germline V gene are SGHRS and YFSETQ. V dropped 0 bases and J dropped 7 bases, with 13 bases sitting between them. The CDR3 has 15 amino acids. CDR3 residues: CASSLANREREKLFF. The CDR3 DNA reads as TGCGCCAGCAGCTTGGCCAACAGGGAACGTGAAAAACTGTTTTTT.

This sequence joins TRBV4-3 and TRBJ1-4, with D maybe TRBD1 (5 bases). CDR3 length: 17 residues. CDR1 and CDR2 (germline): LGHNA, YSLEER. V shed 0 bases and J shed 7 bases, with 18 bases lying between them. The CDR3 region is CASSQEVGQGDGEKLFF. The CDR3 nucleotides are TGCGCCAGCAGCCAAGAGGTGGGCCAGGGCGATGGTGAAAAACTGTTTTTT.

This clone turned up a few times. The V and J genes are TRBV4-2 and TRBJ2-7, with 10 nucleotides matching TRBD1. Germline CDR1 reads LGHNA; CDR2 reads YNFKEQ. Germline trimming cut 2 bases from V and 4 bases from J; bases unmatched to any gene: 5. This CDR3 has 15 residues. The chain's CDR3 is CASSQRTGGTYEQYF. In DNA, the CDR3 is TGTGCCAGCAGCCAACGGACAGGGGGTACATACGAGCAGTACTTC.

This clone showed up just once. V and J are TRBV30 and TRBJ2-7, with 9 nucleotides matching TRBD1. The length of the CDR3 is 15 residues. Germline-derived CDR1 and CDR2 are GTSNPN and SVGIG (reference sequence). V lost 4 bases to trimming and J lost 6 bases; unmatched junction nucleotides: 13. CDR3 sequence reads: CAWNLGGTGQSEQYF. The CDR3 nucleotides read TGTGCCTGGAACCTAGGGGGGACAGGGCAATCCGAGCAGTACTTC.

J is TRBJ1-5 and V is TRBV7-9; D gene ambiguous. This CDR3 region has 14 residues. V was trimmed by 1 base and J by 4 bases, leaving 8 bases between them. Germline V gene sequence: CDR1 SEHNR, CDR2 FQNEAQ (reference sequence). For the CDR3, the DNA is TGTGCCAGCAGCTTAGGCGCGGGGAATCAGCCCCAGCATTTT. Its translation: CASSLGAGNQPQHF. The whole variable domain, filled in from reference TRBV7-9 and TRBJ1-5, reads DTGVSQNPRHKITKRGQNVTFRCDPISEHNRLYWYRQTLGQGPEFLTYFQNEAQLEKSRLLSDRFSAERPKGSFSTLEIQRTEQGDSAMYLCASSLGAGNQPQHFGDGTRLSIL.

This clone occurred a few times. The chain links TRBV6-1 to TRBJ2-7, with 9 nucleotides matching TRBD2. The J segment lost 5 bases and the V segment lost 4 bases, leaving 15 bases of the junction unmatched. From germline, CDR1 is MNHNS and CDR2 SASEGT. This CDR3 region has 17 residues. The CDR3: CASSVRRVSGGTHEQYV. As DNA, the CDR3 is TGTGCCAGCAGTGTACGACGGGTGAGCGGGGGGACCCACGAGCAGTACGTC.

J is TRBJ2-5 and V is TRBV18; 9 bases are a match to TRBD1. The V gene end was trimmed by 3 bases and the J gene end by 5 bases; junction bases not matched to a gene: 10. CDR1 KGHSH and CDR2 LQKENI come from the germline V gene. The CDR3 totals 16 residues. The CDR3 sequence: CASSPPLGQGPETQYF. The CDR3 DNA is TGTGCCAGCTCACCCCCCCTGGGACAGGGTCCGGAGACCCAGTACTTC.

In this sample, this clone turned up many times. The sample contains more than one DNA sequence encoding this CDR3. This chain uses TRBV6-1 with TRBJ1-4; D uncertain. The ends were cut back, 0 bases at V and 7 bases at J, with 12 bases in the middle. Germline lookup yields CDR1 MNHNS and CDR2 SASEGT. The CDR3 covers 15 residues. The CDR3 DNA follows: TGTGCCAGCAGTGAAGCGCGCGGTGGCGTTGAAAAACTGTTTTTT. Translating it yields CASSEARGGVEKLFF.

The chain recombines TRBV27 with TRBJ1-2; D is ambiguous. The CDR3 length is 13 residues. In germline, CDR1 is MNHEY, CDR2 SMNVEV (reference sequence). Trimming pared 4 bases from V and 12 bases from J, leaving 18 bases between. The CDR3 sequence: CASSSAPLGAHTF. As DNA, the CDR3 is TGTGCCAGCAGTTCAGCCCCTCTAGGAGCTCACACCTTC.